This TCR beta chain was recorded in a study of T cell responses to AZD1222 COVID-19 vaccine. The CDR3 is 15 amino acids. Germline CDR1 and CDR2: SGHNT and YYREEE (reference sequence). With 0 bases removed from V and 0 bases from J, the gap between germline ends came to 9 bases. This clone was seen once. The antigen remains undetermined. TCRdb's copy holds only in-frame clones and misses some; the assay was immunoSEQ multiplex PCR. This sample has over 200,000 clones, with roughly 94% found just once. Whole-study findings and limits: Spike-specific TCR breadth and depth went up after people got two AZD1222 doses. Among AZD1222 vaccinees, only 5 to 7 were seropositive at baseline. Regions 160-218 and 743-854 dominated among vaccine-associated CD4 TCRs spanning spike. It should be noted that donors were predominantly white British and more often female, and clonal diversity was possibly underestimated.

The J gene is TRBJ1-2, the V gene TRBV5-4, with TRBD1 as a possible D gene (6 bases). The sequencing used peripheral blood, collected 28 days after the second dose of the MenACWY control vaccine. This sequence originates from an adult who received the MenACWY meningococcal vaccine as a control. In DNA, the CDR3 is TGTGCCAGCAGCTTGGGGGACACAGCTAACTATGGCTACACCTTC. Its translation is CASSLGDTANYGYTF.